The 14 T cell receptor beta chains below were found in one sample sequenced in a study of T-cell reconstitution after alpha-beta-depleted transplantation in children (dated by TCRdb to 2016 to 2017). Library method: PCR. Sequencing relied on an Illumina HiSeq 2500. TCR libraries were prepared with molecular barcoding, using unique molecular identifiers to normalize TCRbeta repertoire quantification. TCRdb itself trimmed the public reads at Q25 with fastp, ran MiXCR and retained productive beta chains. Duplicate CDR3 protein sequences are folded into a single record with the most common DNA and genes. The sample yields approximately 420,000 distinct CDR3 sequences; 11% were counted once. 5% to 6.5% of the sample comes from the top ten. The source material was PBMCs from the stem cell graft donor, sampled from the stem cell graft. Source of these receptors: a human donor who donated a stem cell graft to a child with acute myeloid leukemia.

This clonotype showed up many times. The junction departs from germline at one end; a sequencing error may be responsible. This chain joins TRBV15 and TRBJ2-3; D is possibly TRBD1 (6 bases). This CDR3 region has 14 residues. CDR1 is LNHNV and CDR2 is YYDKDF in the germline V gene (reference sequence). The CDR3 sequence: CATSGDRRTDTQYF. The CDR3, as DNA: TGTGCCACCAGCGGAGACAGGAGAACAGATACGCAGTATTTT.

This clonotype was picked up a small number of times. CDR3 protein: CASSPGRGLAGTGELFF. Written as DNA, the CDR3 is TGCGCCAGCAGCCCGGGCCGGGGACTAGCGGGCACCGGGGAGCTGTTTTTT. The rearrangement joins TRBV5-1 to TRBJ2-2; 12 nucleotides match TRBD2. Germline CDR1 and CDR2: SGHRS and YFSETQ. With 4 bases clipped from V and 4 bases from J, the junction kept 8 bases outside the gene matches. The CDR3 extends over 17 amino acids.

This clonotype has only a few counts. The V gene is TRBV6-2 or TRBV6-3, the J gene TRBJ2-1; D gene unclear. V was trimmed by 5 bases and J by 0 bases, leaving 8 bases between them. Per germline, CDR1 MNHEY and CDR2 SVGEGT. This CDR3 is 14 amino acids long. This CDR3 is CASSPFVSYNEQFF. The DNA for the CDR3 is TGTGCCAGCAGTCCCTTCGTCTCCTACAATGAGCAGTTCTTC.

The gene calls are TRBV29-1 and TRBJ2-1, with D tentatively TRBD1 (6 bases). Germline V gene sequence: CDR1 SQVTM, CDR2 ANQGSEA. Trimming removed 3 bases at V and 2 bases at J, with 11 bases between. This CDR3 is built from 14 residues. The CDR3 DNA sequence: TGCAGCGTTGAGGTACAGGGCCCCTACAATGAGCAGTTCTTC. This sequence encodes CSVEVQGPYNEQFF.

This chain connects TRBV6-5 to TRBJ2-1; the match to TRBD2 covers 7 bases. CDR3 length equals 15 residues. The junction had 7 bases not matched to a gene; V was cut back by 3 bases and J by 5 bases. Germline loops: CDR1 MNHEY, CDR2 SVGAGI. The CDR3 loop reads CASSYNIAGDNEQFF. The CDR3 nucleotides are TGTGCCAGCAGTTATAACATTGCGGGAGACAATGAGCAGTTCTTC.

This chain joins TRBV20-1 and TRBJ2-1; the match to TRBD2 covers 13 bases. The CDR3 sequence is 18 residues long. Looked up from germline, CDR1 is DFQATT and CDR2 is SNEGSKA (reference sequence). J lost 0 bases, V lost 5 bases, and 10 bases had no gene match. The CDR3 sequence: CSARGGLAGQSSYNEQFF. In nucleotides, the CDR3 is TGCAGTGCTCGAGGGGGACTAGCGGGGCAAAGCTCCTACAATGAGCAGTTCTTC.

This clonotype appeared a few times. The J gene is TRBJ1-1, the V gene TRBV5-1; TRBD1 agrees at 9 bases. The CDR3 spans 15 residues. V lost 4 bases and J lost 1; bases outside the gene matches: 5. CDR1 and CDR2 (germline): SGHRS, YFSETQ. The CDR3 sequence: CASSTGGAGNTEAFF. CDR3 DNA: TGCGCCAGCAGCACAGGGGGCGCGGGGAACACTGAAGCTTTCTTT. Looking up the rest from reference TRBV5-1 and TRBJ1-1 gives the full variable domain: KAGVTQTPRYLIKTRGQQVTLSCSPISGHRSVSWYQQTPGQGLQFLFEYFSETQRNKGNFPGRFSGRQFSNSRSEMNVSTLELGDSALYLCASSTGGAGNTEAFFGQGTRLTVV.

This clonotype has only a few counts. The CDR3 sequence: CASSRTETEQYF. The CDR3 DNA reads as TGTGCCAGCAGTAGGACAGAGACCGAGCAGTACTTC. V usage is TRBV7-9 and J usage is TRBJ2-7; tentative D call: TRBD1 (6 bases). The ends were cut back, 6 bases at V and 6 bases at J, with 12 bases in the middle. The CDR3 is 12 residues long. The V gene's germline CDR1 is SEHNR and CDR2 FQNEAQ (reference sequence).

This clonotype was counted between two and nine times. This chain joins TRBV7-9 and TRBJ2-5; D gene unclear. The CDR3 is 12 amino acids. Germline V gene sequence: CDR1 SEHNR, CDR2 FQNEAQ (reference sequence). V was cut by 3 bases and J by 4 bases, with 6 bases left in between. The CDR3 here is CASSFVVETQYF. The CDR3 nucleotides are TGTGCCAGCAGCTTCGTGGTAGAGACCCAGTACTTC.

This clonotype occurred a few times. The chain couples TRBV12-3 or TRBV12-4 to TRBJ1-4; no reliable D call. The CDR3 is made up of 15 amino acids. V lost 4 bases, J lost 1 base, and 10 bases lay in between. The CDR3 DNA sequence: TGTGCCAGCAGTTCCGCGGGTTTAACTAATGAAAAACTGTTTTTT. Translated: CASSSAGLTNEKLFF.

This clonotype was counted between two and nine times. The J gene is TRBJ2-1, the V gene TRBV7-6; TRBD1 matches 8 bases. This CDR3 has 15 residues. V shed 2 bases, J shed 4 bases, and the junction held 4 bases outside the gene matches. Germline CDR1 reads SGHVS; CDR2 reads FNYEAQ. The CDR3 is CASSLITGGYNEQFF. The CDR3 DNA follows: TGTGCCAGCAGCTTAATCACAGGGGGGTACAATGAGCAGTTCTTC.

This clonotype was detected only a few times. V and J are TRBV10-3 and TRBJ2-7; no definite D call. CDR1 and CDR2 from the germline V gene are ENHRY and SYGVKD. This CDR3 contains 13 residues. Trimming shortened V by 2 bases and J by 1 base, and 6 bases separated the two germline ends. Here the CDR3 DNA reads TGTGCCATCAGTGAGAGGTCATCCTACGAGCAGTACTTC. Amino acid sequence: CAISERSSYEQYF.

V gene TRBV20-1 combines with J gene TRBJ1-5; D ambiguous. The germline V gene encodes CDR1 DFQATT and CDR2 SNEGSKA (reference sequence). V lost 0 bases to trimming and J lost 4 bases, with 13 bases between them. CDR3 size: 15 residues. CDR3 sequence: CSARDPGTINQPQHF. The CDR3 region has the DNA TGCAGTGCTAGAGATCCCGGCACAATAAATCAGCCCCAGCATTTT.

This clonotype was detected only a few times. V usage is TRBV11-1 and J usage is TRBJ2-7; 8 nucleotides agree with TRBD1. Germline V gene lookup returns CDR1 SGHAT and CDR2 FQDESV (reference sequence). The J segment lost 5 bases and the V segment lost 5 bases, leaving 8 bases of the junction unmatched. The CDR3 is 14 amino acids. The DNA for the CDR3 is TGTGCCAGCAGCCCTGGGACAGGAGGCCACGAGCAGTACTTC. The encoded protein is CASSPGTGGHEQYF. Together with reference TRBV11-1 and TRBJ2-7, the CDR3 gives the full variable domain: EAEVAQSPRYKITEKSQAVAFWCDPISGHATLYWYRQILGQGPELLVQFQDESVVDDSQLPKDRFSAERLKGVDSTLKIQPAELGDSAMYLCASSPGTGGHEQYFGPGTRLTVT.